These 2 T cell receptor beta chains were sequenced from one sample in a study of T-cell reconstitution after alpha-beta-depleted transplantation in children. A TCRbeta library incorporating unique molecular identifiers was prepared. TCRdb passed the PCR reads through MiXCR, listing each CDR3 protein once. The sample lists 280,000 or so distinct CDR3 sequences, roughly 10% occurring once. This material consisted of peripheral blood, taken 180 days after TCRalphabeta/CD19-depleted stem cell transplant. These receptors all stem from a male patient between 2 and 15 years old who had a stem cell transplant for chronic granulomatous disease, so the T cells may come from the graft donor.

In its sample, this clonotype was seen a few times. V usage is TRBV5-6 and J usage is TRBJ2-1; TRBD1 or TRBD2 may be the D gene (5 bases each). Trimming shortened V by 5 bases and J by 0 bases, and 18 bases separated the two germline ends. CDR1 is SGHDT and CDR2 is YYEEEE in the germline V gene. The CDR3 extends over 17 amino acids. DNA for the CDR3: TGTGCCAGCAGTTATCTATCGGGACGCCTCTCCTACAATGAGCAGTTCTTC. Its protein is CASSYLSGRLSYNEQFF. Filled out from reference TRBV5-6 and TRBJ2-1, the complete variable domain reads DAGVTQSPTHLIKTRGQQVTLRCSPKSGHDTVSWYQQALGQGPQFIFQYYEEEERQRGNFPDRFSGHQFPNYSSELNVNALLLGDSALYLCASSYLSGRLSYNEQFFGPGTRLTVL.

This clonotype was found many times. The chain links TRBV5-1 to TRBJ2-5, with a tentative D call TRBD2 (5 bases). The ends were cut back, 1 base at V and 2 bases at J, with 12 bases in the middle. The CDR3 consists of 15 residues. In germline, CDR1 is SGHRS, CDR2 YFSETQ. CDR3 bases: TGCGCCAGCAGCTTGCCTCTGGCGGGTCAAGAGACCCAGTACTTC. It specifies CASSLPLAGQETQYF.